This T cell receptor (beta chain) was observed in a study of T cell repertoires in cytomegalovirus infection. Study-level information: Used in the study were CMV epitopes, some recently identified and HLA-C-restricted, others well-studied and HLA-B-restricted. From public TCR beta signatures came an indication of both CMV infection and matching HLA type. Findings and limits, study-wide: Predominance within the ex vivo response was attributable to HLA-C-restricted CMV-specific TCR beta clonotypes.

Regarding this clonotype: Its antigen remains unknown.

MiXCR, run by TCRdb on the reads, gives a single entry per CDR3 protein. The data hold 65,000 to 85,000 distinct CDR3 sequences, with roughly 28% observed a single time. CDR3 length: 16 amino acids. CDR1 is MNHEY, CDR2 SVGAGI, per germline. V was clipped by 0 bases and J by 2 bases, with 12 bases between them. The chain links TRBV6-5 to TRBJ2-3; D is uncertain. This sequence originates from a human donor in good health (CMV status not recorded). Some clones in this sample may be carry-over from other donors' samples. The input for sequencing was CD8+ T cells from cultured PBMCs, taken from culture after CMV antigen stimulation. DNA for the CDR3: TGTGCCAGCAGTTACTCCCTCGGAGAGGCCACAGATACGCAGTATTTT. Translating gives CASSYSLGEATDTQYF.